The clone carrying this TCR beta chain appeared many times. These data are taken from a study of T cells in Graves' hyperthyroidism and ophthalmopathy. Regions amplified from RNA transcripts were the TCR beta CDR3 regions. The HTBI set primed first-round TCR CDR3 RT-PCR. TCRdb reanalysed the multiplex PCR reads using MiXCR and keeps one entry per CDR3 protein. The repertoire consists of 400,000 or so distinct CDR3 sequences, with 15% occurring once and the leading ten covering approximately 19%. Researchers barred patients who had uncontrolled infection, other autoimmune disease, pregnancy or lactation. Diagnosis rested on symptoms, serum thyroxine and TRAb, thyroid ultrasound, and orbital computed tomography. The CDR3 covers 18 residues. Germline V CDR1 and CDR2: LGHDT, YNNKEL (reference sequence). V dropped 0 bases and J dropped 0 bases, with 18 bases sitting between them.

The TCR originated in a woman aged 60-75 years with Graves' ophthalmopathy. Sample: blood. V is TRBV3-1 and J is TRBJ2-7; D possibly corresponds to TRBD2 (5 bases). The CDR3: CASSQDPRSKRGSYEQYF. CDR3 bases: TGTGCCAGCAGCCAAGATCCCAGATCAAAACGGGGCTCCTACGAGCAGTACTTC.